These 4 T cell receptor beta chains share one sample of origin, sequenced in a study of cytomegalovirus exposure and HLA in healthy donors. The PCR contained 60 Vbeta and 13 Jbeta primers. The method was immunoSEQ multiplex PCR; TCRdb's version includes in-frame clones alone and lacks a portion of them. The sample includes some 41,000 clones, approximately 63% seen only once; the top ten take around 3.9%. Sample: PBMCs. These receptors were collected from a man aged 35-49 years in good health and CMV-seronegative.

The CDR3, as DNA: TGTGCAAGTCGCTCCGCGCGGGGGGACACTGAAGCTTTCTTT. Protein product: CASRSARGDTEAFF. V usage is TRBV12-2 and J usage is TRBJ1-1. TRBV12-2 is a known pseudogene. The CDR3 extends over 14 amino acids.

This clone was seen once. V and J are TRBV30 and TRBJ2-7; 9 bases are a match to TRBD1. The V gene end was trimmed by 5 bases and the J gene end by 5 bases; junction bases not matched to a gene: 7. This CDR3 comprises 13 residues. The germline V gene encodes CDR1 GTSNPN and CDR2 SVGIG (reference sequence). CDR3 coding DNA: TGTGCCTGGTCGGACAGGGGCTGGGACGAGCAGTACTTC. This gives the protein CAWSDRGWDEQYF.

The CDR3 spells CASTQGQARETQYF. The CDR3 bases are TGTGCCAGCACTCAGGGACAGGCAAGGGAGACCCAGTACTTC. V is TRBV6-6 and J is TRBJ2-5; 8 bases are shared with TRBD1. Losses at the gene ends were 7 bases for V and 5 bases for J; bases not matched to a gene: 9. Germline V CDR1 and CDR2: MNHNY, SVGAGI (reference sequence). This CDR3 is 14 amino acids long.

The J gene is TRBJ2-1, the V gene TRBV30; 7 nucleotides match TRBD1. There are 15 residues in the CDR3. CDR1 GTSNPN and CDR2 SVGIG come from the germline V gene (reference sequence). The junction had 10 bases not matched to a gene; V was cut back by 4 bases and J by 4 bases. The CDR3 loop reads CAWNPQGVGYNEQFF. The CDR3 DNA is TGTGCCTGGAACCCGCAGGGGGTGGGATACAATGAGCAGTTCTTC.